This entry features one TCR beta chain sequence. The data belong to a study of blood T cell repertoires in COVID-19. Study-wide background: Samples representing acute and convalescent COVID-19 were sourced from the United States, Italy and Spain. PBMCs, B-cell-depleted T cells, or T cells provided the cDNA or gDNA that made up the material.

With 2 bases removed from V and 5 bases from J, the gap between germline ends came to 13 bases. The CDR3 is 15 amino acids. Germline V CDR1 and CDR2: PRHDT, FYEKMQ (reference sequence). Original analysis: Researchers report that nucleated cell counts were estimated from reference gene primer amplification. Assay: immunoSEQ multiplex PCR; the TCRdb copy retains only in-frame clones and omits some. V, J and clone size were drawn from that table, and D and trimming were deduced from the DNA. The table lists roughly 140,000 clones, roughly 87% of them singletons, with around 1.9% in the top ten. This clonotype was obtained from a man aged 65 to 85 with acute or convalescent COVID-19. What was sequenced was peripheral blood. The V call is TRBV13, the J call TRBJ2-1; TRBD2 is a possible D gene (6 bases). CDR3 nucleotides: TGTGCCAGCAGCTTATCCCTAGCGAGCCACAATGAGCAGTTCTTC. Its translation is CASSLSLASHNEQFF.